The T cell receptor (beta chain) under discussion was sequenced for a study of vaccination and CD4 T cells after COVID-19 (dated by TCRdb to 2022 to 2024). Study-level background: SARS-CoV-2 positivity had been established in the convalescent patients by nasal swab PCR, and mild disease was recorded in some 10 of these patients and severe disease in one. The convalescent cohort comprised six males and four females, including two Hispanic individuals, seven Caucasians, two Asians and one multiracial person. Each participant got two doses of either the Pfizer-BioNTech BNT162b2 vaccine (n=8) or the Moderna mRNA-1273 vaccine (n=2). Post-COVID blood samples from convalescent patients were collected a median of around 100 days after diagnosis, with a range of about 35 to 180 days. Post-vaccine blood samples were taken a median of roughly 75 days after the second vaccine dose, with a range of about 12 to 250 days. The cultures were stimulated with overlapping spike peptide pools from SARS-CoV-2 and from the common cold coronaviruses HCoV-NL63, HCoV-OC43 and HCoV-229E. In control cultures, a CEFX viral epitope pool was used as positive control, an HIV-1 Nef peptide pool was used as negative control, or no peptide was added. In 10 COVID-19 convalescent patients and a handful of infection-naive healthy vaccine recipients, researchers compared the spike-specific CD4+ TCR repertoire from before mRNA vaccination with the repertoire from after. Overall results and qualifications from the work: In convalescent patients, a median approximately 90% of post-vaccine SARS-CoV-2-reactive clones were detected only after vaccination, suggesting vaccine-specific priming. In convalescent patients, nearly all vaccine-specific clones (304 of 307) were found to be mono-reactive for SARS-CoV-2 spike rather than cross-reactive with common cold coronaviruses. The number of convalescent patients in the study was relatively small, and the study did not examine early timepoints following natural infection. An increase in the median number of SARS-CoV-2-reactive clonotypes from around 20 after infection to 38 after vaccination was observed, but the change was not found to be significant.

Libraries were built with PCR. DNA from cultured CD4+ T cells underwent TCR sequencing with the Oncomine TCR Beta short-read assay at the Johns Hopkins FTIC core. Genomic DNA was extracted from the cultured CD4+ T cells with the QIAamp micro DNA kit. The Oncomine TCR Beta libraries from cultured CD4+ T cells were pooled using unique dual indexes and then sequenced on an Illumina iSeq 100. In the source study's methods: Non-productive sequences were removed, and CDR3s that did not start with C, did not end with F or W, or were shorter than 7 amino acids were discarded. Antigen-specific clonotypes were identified using the MANAFEST web application through comparison of peptide-stimulated wells with reference and other culture wells. For a clone to be called positive, the clone needed an FDR below 0.05, an odds ratio above 5, and a productive frequency above 0.1% in at least two of three replicate wells. A clonotype counted as cross-reactive if it showed significant expansion both in the SARS-CoV-2 spike wells and in at least one common cold coronavirus spike condition. Similarity between CDR3 sequences was evaluated in R version 3.6.1 using Levenshtein distances (stringdist) and unrooted phylogenetic trees (ape). TCRdb trimmed public reads at Q25 via fastp, called clones via MiXCR and kept in-frame beta chains. Rows with a matching CDR3 protein are joined into one entry that keeps the most common DNA and genes. TCRdb, rather than the study authors, made the V and J calls. Recorded for this sample are just over 15,000 distinct CDR3 sequences; about 67% of them occurred a single time. 18% of the sample lies in the top ten.

As encoded in the germline V gene, CDR1 is MDHEN while CDR2 is SYDVKM. Cut back by 5 bases and 8 bases, the V and J ends lie 12 bases apart. The CDR3 numbers 12 residues from cysteine through phenylalanine. This entry keeps only the CDR3 DNA: 36 bases, framed from base 1. This clonotype was recorded only once. Which antigen it targets is not known. No clone much larger than this one lies a single base away; base qualities are absent. A single read is weak support. In the paper's terms, the treatment or condition label means: roughly 10-day PBMC culture with coronavirus spike peptide pools or control peptides (ViraFEST assay). To expand antigen-specific T cells with peptide pools and then pick out the expanded clonotypes through TCR sequencing, the study relied on the ViraFEST assay. The convalescent patients' positive SARS-CoV-2 PCR tests fell between March and December 2020, which was before the Alpha, Beta and Delta variants emerged in the United States. PBMCs were cultured at around 2 million per well in IMDM supplemented with 5% human AB serum and 8.5 to 10 IU/ml IL-2, with approximately 9.2 ug/ml peptide pools added. Half of the culture medium was replaced with fresh IL-2-containing medium on days 3 and 7. After more than 8 days of culture, CD4+ T cells were isolated by negative selection using the EasySep CD4+ T cell isolation kit. Ficoll-Paque Plus gradient centrifugation was used to isolate PBMCs from whole blood, and the isolated PBMCs were then either used fresh or cryopreserved at -140C. Each culture condition was generally run in triplicate wells.

The specimen sequenced was CD4+ T cells from blood, cultured in vitro. The chain couples TRBV28 to TRBJ1-2; TRBD1 is a possible D gene, resting on 6 matching bases. The source is a human donor who had recovered from COVID-19. The nucleotide sequence is TGTGCCAGCAGTGTAAACAGGGACGGCTACACCTTC. This encodes CASSVNRDGYTF.